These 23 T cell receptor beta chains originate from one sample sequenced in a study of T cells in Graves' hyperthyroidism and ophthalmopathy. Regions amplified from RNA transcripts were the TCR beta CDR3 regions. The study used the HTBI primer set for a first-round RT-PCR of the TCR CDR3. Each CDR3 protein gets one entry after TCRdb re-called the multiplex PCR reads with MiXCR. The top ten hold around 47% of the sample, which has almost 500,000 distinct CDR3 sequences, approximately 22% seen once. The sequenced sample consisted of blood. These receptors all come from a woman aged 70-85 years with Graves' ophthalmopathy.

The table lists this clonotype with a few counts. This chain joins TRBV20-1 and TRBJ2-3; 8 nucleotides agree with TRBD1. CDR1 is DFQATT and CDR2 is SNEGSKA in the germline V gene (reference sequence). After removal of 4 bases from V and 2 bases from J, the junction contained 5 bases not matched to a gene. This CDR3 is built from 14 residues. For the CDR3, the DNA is TGCAGTGCTATCCACAGGGGGATCACAGATACGCAGTATTTT. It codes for CSAIHRGITDTQYF.

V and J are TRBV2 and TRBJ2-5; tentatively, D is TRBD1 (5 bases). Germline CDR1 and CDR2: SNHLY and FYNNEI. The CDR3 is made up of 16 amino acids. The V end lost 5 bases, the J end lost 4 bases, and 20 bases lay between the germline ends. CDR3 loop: CASSLSRALVGETQYF. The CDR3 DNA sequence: TGTGCCAGCAGTTTGTCCAGGGCATTAGTCGGAGAGACCCAGTACTTC.

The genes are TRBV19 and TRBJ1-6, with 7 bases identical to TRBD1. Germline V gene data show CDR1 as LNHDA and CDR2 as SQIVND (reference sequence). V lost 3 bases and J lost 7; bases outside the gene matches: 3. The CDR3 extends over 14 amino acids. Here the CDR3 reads CASSITGANSPLHF. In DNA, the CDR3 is TGTGCCAGTAGTATTACAGGGGCCAATTCACCCCTCCACTTT.

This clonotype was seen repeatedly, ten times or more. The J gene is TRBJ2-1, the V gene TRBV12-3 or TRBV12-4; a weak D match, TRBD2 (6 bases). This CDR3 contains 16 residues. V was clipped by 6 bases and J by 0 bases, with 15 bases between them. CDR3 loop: CASRYSGTSSYNEQFF. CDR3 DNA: TGTGCCAGCAGATATAGCGGCACGAGCTCCTACAATGAGCAGTTCTTC.

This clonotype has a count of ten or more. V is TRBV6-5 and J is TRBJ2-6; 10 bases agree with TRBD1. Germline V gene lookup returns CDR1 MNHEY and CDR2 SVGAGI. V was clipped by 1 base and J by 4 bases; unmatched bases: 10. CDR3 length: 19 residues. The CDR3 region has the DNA TGTGCCAGCAGTTACTTTCGGGGACAGGGGTTTTCCGGGGCCAACGTCCTGACTTTC. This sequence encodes CASSYFRGQGFSGANVLTF.

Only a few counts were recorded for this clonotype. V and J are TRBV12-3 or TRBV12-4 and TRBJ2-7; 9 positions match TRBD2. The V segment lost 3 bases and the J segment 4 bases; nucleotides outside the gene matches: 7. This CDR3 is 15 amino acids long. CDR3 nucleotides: TGTGCCAGCAGTTTGAGTAGCGGGAGCCGGTACGAGCAGTACTTC. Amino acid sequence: CASSLSSGSRYEQYF.

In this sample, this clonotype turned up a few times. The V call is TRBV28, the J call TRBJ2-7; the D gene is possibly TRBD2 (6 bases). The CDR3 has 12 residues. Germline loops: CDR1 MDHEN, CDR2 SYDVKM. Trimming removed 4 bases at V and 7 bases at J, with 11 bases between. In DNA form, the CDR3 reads TGTGCCAGCAGTTGGAGGGTGGGGGAGCAGTACTTC. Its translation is CASSWRVGEQYF.

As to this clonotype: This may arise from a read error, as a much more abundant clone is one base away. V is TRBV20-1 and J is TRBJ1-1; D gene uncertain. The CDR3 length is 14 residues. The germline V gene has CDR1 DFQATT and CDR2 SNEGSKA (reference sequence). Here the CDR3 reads CSARGERRNTGAFF. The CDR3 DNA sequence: TGCAGTGCTAGAGGAGAGAGGAGGAACACTGGAGCTTTCTTT.

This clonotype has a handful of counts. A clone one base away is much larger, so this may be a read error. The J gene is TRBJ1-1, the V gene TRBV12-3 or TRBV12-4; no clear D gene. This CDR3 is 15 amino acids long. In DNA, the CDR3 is TGTGCCAGCAGTCCGGCGGGAGGAGGGAACACTGAAGCTTCCTTT. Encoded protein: CASSPAGGGNTEASF.

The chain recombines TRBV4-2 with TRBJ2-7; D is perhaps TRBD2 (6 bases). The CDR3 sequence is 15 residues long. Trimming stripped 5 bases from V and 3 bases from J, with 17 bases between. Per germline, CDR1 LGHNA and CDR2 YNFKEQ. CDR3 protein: CASSSPGEAVYEQYF. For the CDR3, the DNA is TGTGCCAGCAGCTCCCCCGGGGAGGCGGTCTACGAGCAGTACTTC.

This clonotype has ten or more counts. CDR3: CASSYGTRGRRETQYF. In nucleotides, the CDR3 is TGTGCCAGCAGTTACGGGACCAGGGGGCGCCGAGAGACCCAGTACTTC. This chain links TRBV27 with TRBJ2-5; 8 bases are a match to TRBD1. The CDR3 totals 16 residues. Germline CDR1 is MNHEY and CDR2 is SMNVEV (reference sequence). With V trimmed by 4 bases and J by 4 bases, 11 bases remained unmatched.

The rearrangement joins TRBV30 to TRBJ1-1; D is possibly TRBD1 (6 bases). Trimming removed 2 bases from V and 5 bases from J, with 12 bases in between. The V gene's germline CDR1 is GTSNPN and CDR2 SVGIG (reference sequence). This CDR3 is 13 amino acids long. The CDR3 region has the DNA TGTGCCTGGAGTAAACAGGGAAAGACTGAAGCTTTCTTT. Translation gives CAWSKQGKTEAFF.

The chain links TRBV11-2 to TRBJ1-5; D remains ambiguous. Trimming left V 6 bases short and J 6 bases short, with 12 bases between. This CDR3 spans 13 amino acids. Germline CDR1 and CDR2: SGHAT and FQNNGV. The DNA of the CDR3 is TGTGCCAGCAGTTGGGGAATGGGTCAGCCCCAGCATTTT. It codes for CASSWGMGQPQHF.

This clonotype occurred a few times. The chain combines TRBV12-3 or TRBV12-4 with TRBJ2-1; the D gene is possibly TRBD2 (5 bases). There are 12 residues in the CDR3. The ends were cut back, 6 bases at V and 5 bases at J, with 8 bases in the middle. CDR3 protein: CASRMRDNEQFF. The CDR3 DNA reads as TGTGCCAGCAGGATGAGGGACAATGAGCAGTTCTTC.

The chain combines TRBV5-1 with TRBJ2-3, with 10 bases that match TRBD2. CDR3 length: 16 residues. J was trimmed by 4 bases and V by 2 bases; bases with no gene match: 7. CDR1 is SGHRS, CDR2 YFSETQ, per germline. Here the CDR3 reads CASSFSGLASPDTQYF. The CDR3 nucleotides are TGCGCCAGCAGCTTCTCGGGACTAGCGAGTCCAGATACGCAGTATTTT.

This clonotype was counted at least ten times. The CDR3 DNA sequence: TGCAGTGTTTTTCCTGGCCCGGGAGCTTTCTTT. It codes for CSVFPGPGAFF. V gene TRBV20-1 combines with J gene TRBJ1-1, with no clear D. The CDR3 sequence is 11 residues long. Trimming took 7 bases from V and 10 from J, leaving 16 bases between them. The germline V gene has CDR1 DFQATT and CDR2 SNEGSKA (reference sequence).

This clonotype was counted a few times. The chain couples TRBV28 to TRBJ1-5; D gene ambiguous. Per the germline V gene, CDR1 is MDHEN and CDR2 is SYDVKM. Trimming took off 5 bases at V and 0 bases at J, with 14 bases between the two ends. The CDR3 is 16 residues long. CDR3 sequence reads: CASSPRTVYSNQPQHF. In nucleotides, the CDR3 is TGTGCCAGCAGTCCCCGGACCGTCTATAGCAATCAGCCCCAGCATTTT.

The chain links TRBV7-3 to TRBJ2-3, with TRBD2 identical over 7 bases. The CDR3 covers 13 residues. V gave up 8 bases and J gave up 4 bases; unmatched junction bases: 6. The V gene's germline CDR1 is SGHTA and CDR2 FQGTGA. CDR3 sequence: CASGSLAADTQYF. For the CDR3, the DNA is TGTGCCAGCGGCTCTCTAGCGGCAGATACGCAGTATTTT. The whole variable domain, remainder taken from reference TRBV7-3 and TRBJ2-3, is GAGVSQTPSNKVTEKGKYVELRCDPISGHTALYWYRQSLGQGPEFLIYFQGTGAADDSGLPNDRFFAVRPEGSVSTLKIQRTERGDSAVYLCASGSLAADTQYFGPGTRLTVL.

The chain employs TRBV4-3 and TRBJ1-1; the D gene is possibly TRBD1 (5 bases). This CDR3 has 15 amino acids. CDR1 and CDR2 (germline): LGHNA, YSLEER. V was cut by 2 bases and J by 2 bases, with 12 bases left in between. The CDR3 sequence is CASSQSHRQNTEAFF. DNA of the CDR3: TGCGCCAGCAGCCAAAGTCACAGGCAAAACACTGAAGCTTTCTTT.

The CDR3 region is CASSLGRQGNTGELFF. The CDR3 nucleotides are TGTGCCAGCAGCTTAGGGAGACAGGGGAACACCGGGGAGCTGTTTTTT. The chain links TRBV11-1 to TRBJ2-2; TRBD1 aligns across 7 bases. V dropped 1 base and J dropped 1; count of bases not matched to a gene: 3. The length of the CDR3 is 16 residues. Germline CDR1 and CDR2: SGHAT and FQDESV (reference sequence).

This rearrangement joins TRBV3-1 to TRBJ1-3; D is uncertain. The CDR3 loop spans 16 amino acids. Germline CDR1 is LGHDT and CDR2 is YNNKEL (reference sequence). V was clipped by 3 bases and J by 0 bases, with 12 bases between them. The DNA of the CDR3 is TGTGCCAGCAGCCAGGTCCGACGGGCCTCTGGAAACACCATATATTTT. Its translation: CASSQVRRASGNTIYF.

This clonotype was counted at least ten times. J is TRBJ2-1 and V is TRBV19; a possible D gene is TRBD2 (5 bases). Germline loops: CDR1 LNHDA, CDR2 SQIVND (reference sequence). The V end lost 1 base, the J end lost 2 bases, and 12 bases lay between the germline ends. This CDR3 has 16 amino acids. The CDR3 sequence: CASSIGRGRAYNEQFF. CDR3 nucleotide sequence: TGTGCCAGTAGTATAGGCCGGGGAAGGGCCTACAATGAGCAGTTCTTC.

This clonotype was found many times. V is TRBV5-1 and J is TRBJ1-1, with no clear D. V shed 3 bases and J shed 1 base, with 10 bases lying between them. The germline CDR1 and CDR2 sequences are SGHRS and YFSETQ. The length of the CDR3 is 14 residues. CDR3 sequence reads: CASSSRTENTEAFF. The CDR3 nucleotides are TGCGCCAGCAGCTCACGGACGGAGAACACTGAAGCTTTCTTT.